The 7 T cell receptor beta chains in this list originate from one sample, sequenced in a study of response to subunit inactivated influenza vaccine. TCRdb redid the calling of the RT-PCR reads with MiXCR, one entry per CDR3 protein. The sample lists roughly 790,000 distinct CDR3 sequences; over 20% were seen once. This sample comprised PBMCs from blood, obtained about 5 days after vaccination. The receptors were gathered from a man aged 50-59 years who received an inactivated influenza vaccine.

As concerns this clonotype: Sequence at one end of the junction differs from germline and may be a read error. The V and J genes are TRBV15 and TRBJ2-5; D is perhaps TRBD1 (5 bases). The germline V gene has CDR1 LNHNV and CDR2 YYDKDF (reference sequence). This CDR3 has 13 amino acids. CDR3 sequence reads: CATSRGQDTSASF. The CDR3 DNA sequence: TGTGCCACCAGCAGAGGTCAGGACACCTCGGCGTCCTTC.

This chain joins TRBV29-1 and TRBJ2-7, with D tentatively TRBD1 or TRBD2 (5 bases each). Trimming removed 2 bases at V and 10 bases at J, with 18 bases between. CDR3 length: 13 amino acids. The germline V gene has CDR1 SQVTM and CDR2 ANQGSEA. The CDR3 DNA sequence: TGCAGCGTTGAAAGGTGGGACGGAAGTAACCAGTACTTC. As protein: CSVERWDGSNQYF.

In its sample, this clonotype was seen many times. V gene TRBV20-1 combines with J gene TRBJ1-5; no definite D call. Looked up from germline, CDR1 is DFQATT and CDR2 is SNEGSKA (reference sequence). The CDR3 is made up of 13 amino acids. The V gene lost 2 bases and the J gene lost 1 base, with 6 bases spanning the gap. This CDR3 is CSARSQSNQPQHF. Here the CDR3 DNA reads TGCAGTGCTAGATCGCAGAGCAATCAGCCCCAGCATTTT.

The rearrangement joins TRBV11-1 to TRBJ2-7, with D perhaps TRBD2 (5 bases). Between the trimmed V and J ends, which lost 4 bases and 2 bases, there was a span of 18 bases. This CDR3 contains 16 residues. Germline loops: CDR1 SGHAT, CDR2 FQDESV (reference sequence). The CDR3 is CASSYGGRGIAYEQYF. CDR3 nucleotides: TGTGCCAGCAGCTACGGAGGTCGGGGTATCGCCTACGAGCAGTACTTC.

This sequence joins TRBV6-5 and TRBJ1-1, with 9 bases identical to TRBD1. Germline values: CDR1 MNHEY, CDR2 SVGAGI. V was clipped by 5 bases and J by 11 bases; unmatched bases: 6. The CDR3 runs to 12 residues. CDR3 sequence reads: CASSPDRGRAFF. The DNA of the CDR3 is TGTGCCAGCAGTCCGGACAGGGGACGGGCTTTCTTT.

The CDR3 nucleotides read TGTGCCAGCAGTCCCGGGAGTTGGGCGACCCAGTACTTC. The encoded protein is CASSPGSWATQYF. The chain uses TRBV6-1 and TRBJ2-5; tentatively, D is TRBD2 (6 bases). Trimming removed 5 bases from V and 7 bases from J, with 14 bases in between. This CDR3 is 13 amino acids long. Germline V gene sequence: CDR1 MNHNS, CDR2 SASEGT.

The chain employs TRBV6-2 or TRBV6-3 and TRBJ2-3; D is unresolved. The V end lost 6 bases, the J end lost 5 bases, and 6 bases lay between the germline ends. The germline CDR1 and CDR2 sequences are MNHEY and SVGEGT. The CDR3 contains 11 residues. The DNA of the CDR3 is TGTGCCAGCAGGCAACTAGATACGCAGTATTTT. Translation: CASRQLDTQYF.